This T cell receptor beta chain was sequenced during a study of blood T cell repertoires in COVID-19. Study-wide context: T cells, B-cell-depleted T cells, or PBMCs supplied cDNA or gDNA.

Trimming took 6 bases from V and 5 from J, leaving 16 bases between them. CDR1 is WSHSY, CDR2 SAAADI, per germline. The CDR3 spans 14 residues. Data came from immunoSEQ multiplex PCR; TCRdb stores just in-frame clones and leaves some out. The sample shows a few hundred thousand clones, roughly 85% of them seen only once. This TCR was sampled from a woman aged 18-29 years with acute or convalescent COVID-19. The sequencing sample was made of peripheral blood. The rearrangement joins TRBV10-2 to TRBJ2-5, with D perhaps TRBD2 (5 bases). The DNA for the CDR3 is TGCGCCAGCAGAGACTACCCCGATCGGGAGACCCAGTACTTC. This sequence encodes CASRDYPDRETQYF.